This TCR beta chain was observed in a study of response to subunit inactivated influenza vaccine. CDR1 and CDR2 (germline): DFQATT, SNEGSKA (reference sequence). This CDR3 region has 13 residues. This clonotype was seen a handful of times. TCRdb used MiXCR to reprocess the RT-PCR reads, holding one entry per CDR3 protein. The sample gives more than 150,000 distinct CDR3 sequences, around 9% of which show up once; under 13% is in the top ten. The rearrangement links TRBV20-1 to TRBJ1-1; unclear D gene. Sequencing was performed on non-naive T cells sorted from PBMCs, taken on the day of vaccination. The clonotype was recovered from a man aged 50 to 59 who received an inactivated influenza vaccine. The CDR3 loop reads CSPWETVNTEAFF. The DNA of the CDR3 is TGCAGCCCCTGGGAAACAGTTAACACTGAAGCTTTCTTT.